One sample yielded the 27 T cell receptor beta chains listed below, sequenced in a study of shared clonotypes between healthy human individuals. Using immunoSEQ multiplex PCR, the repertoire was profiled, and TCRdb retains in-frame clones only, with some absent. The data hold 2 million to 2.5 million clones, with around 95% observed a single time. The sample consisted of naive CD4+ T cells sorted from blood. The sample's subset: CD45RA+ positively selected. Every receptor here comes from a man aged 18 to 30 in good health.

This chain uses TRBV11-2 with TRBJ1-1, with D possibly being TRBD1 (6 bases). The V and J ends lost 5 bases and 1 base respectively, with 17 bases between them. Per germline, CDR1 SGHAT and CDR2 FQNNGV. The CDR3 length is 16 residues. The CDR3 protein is CASSERGWDWNTEAFF. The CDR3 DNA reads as TGTGCCAGCAGCGAAAGGGGGTGGGATTGGAACACTGAAGCTTTCTTT. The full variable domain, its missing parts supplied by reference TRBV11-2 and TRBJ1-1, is EAGVAQSPRYKIIEKRQSVAFWCNPISGHATLYWYQQILGQGPKLLIQFQNNGVVDDSQLPKDRFSAERLKGVDSTLKIQPAKLEDSAVYLCASSERGWDWNTEAFFGQGTRLTVV.

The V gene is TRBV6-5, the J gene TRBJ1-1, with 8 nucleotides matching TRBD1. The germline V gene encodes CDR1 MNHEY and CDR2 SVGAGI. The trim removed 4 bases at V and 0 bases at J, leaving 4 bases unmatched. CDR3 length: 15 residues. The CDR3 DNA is TGTGCCAGCAGTTTCCGACAGGGGTTGAACACTGAAGCTTTCTTT. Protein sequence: CASSFRQGLNTEAFF.

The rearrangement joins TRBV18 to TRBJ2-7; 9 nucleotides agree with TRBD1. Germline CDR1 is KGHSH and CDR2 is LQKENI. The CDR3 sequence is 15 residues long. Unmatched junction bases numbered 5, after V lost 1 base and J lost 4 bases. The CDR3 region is CASSPLPGQGYEQYF. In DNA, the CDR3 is TGTGCCAGCTCACCACTACCGGGACAGGGTTACGAGCAGTACTTC.

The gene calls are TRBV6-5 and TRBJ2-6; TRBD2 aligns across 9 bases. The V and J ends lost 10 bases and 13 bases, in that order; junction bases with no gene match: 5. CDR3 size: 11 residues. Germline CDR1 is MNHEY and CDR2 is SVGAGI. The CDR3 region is CATQRGAVLTF. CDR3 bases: TGTGCCACCCAGCGGGGGGCTGTCCTGACTTTC.

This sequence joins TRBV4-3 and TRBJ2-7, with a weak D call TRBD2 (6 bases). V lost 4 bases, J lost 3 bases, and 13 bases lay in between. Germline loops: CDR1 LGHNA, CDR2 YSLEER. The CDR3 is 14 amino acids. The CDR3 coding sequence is TGCGCCAGCAGCCCCGGGCGGGGATACTACGAGCAGTACTTC. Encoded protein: CASSPGRGYYEQYF.

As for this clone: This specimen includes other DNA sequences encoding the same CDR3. The CDR3 bases are TGTGCCATCAGTGAGTCCGGGACAGGGAATGAAAAACTGTTTTTT. It is translated as CAISESGTGNEKLFF. V gene TRBV10-3 combines with J gene TRBJ1-4; 9 nucleotides match TRBD1. Trimming took 0 bases from V and 5 from J; bases not matched to a gene: 1. CDR3 length equals 15 residues. In germline, CDR1 is ENHRY, CDR2 SYGVKD.

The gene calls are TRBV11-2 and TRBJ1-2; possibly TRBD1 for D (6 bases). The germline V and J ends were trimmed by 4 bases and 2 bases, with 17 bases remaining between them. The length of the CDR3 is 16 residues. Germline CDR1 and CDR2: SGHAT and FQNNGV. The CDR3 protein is CASSSPPGGANYGYTF. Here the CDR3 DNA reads TGTGCCAGCAGCTCGCCACCGGGGGGGGCGAACTATGGCTACACCTTC.

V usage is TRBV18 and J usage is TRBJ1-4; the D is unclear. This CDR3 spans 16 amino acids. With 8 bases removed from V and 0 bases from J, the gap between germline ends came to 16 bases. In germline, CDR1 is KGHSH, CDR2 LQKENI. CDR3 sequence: CASHPRPPTTNEKLFF. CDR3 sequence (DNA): TGTGCCAGCCACCCCAGGCCCCCGACAACTAATGAAAAACTGTTTTTT.

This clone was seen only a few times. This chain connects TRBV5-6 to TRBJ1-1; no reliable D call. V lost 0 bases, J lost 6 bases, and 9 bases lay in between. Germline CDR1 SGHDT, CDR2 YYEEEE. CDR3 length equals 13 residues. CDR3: CASSLVRGAEAFF. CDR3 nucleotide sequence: TGTGCCAGCAGCTTGGTACGGGGAGCTGAAGCTTTCTTT.

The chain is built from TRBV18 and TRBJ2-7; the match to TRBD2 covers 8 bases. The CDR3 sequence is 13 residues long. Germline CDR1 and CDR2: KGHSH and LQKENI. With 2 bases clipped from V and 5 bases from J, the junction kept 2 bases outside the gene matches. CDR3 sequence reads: CASSPAGGHEQYF. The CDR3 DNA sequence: TGTGCCAGCTCACCAGCGGGAGGCCACGAGCAGTACTTC. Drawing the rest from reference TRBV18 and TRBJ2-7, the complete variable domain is NAGVMQNPRHLVRRRGQEARLRCSPMKGHSHVYWYRQLPEEGLKFMVYLQKENIIDESGMPKERFSAEFPKEGPSILRIQQVVRGDSAAYFCASSPAGGHEQYFGPGTRLTVT.

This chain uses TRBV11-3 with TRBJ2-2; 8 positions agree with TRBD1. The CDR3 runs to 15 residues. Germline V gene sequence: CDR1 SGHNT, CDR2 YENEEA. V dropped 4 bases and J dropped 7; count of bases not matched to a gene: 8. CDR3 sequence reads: CASSYDRGLGGELFF. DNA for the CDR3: TGTGCCAGCAGCTACGACAGGGGCCTGGGCGGGGAGCTGTTTTTT.

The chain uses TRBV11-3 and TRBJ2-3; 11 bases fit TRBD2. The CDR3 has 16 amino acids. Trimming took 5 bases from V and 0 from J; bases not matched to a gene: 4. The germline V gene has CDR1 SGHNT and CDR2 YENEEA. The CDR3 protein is CASSPGTSGSTDTQYF. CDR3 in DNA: TGTGCCAGCAGCCCCGGGACTAGCGGTAGCACAGATACGCAGTATTTT.

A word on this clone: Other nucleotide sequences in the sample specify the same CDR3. The CDR3 here is CASSWGQETQYF. The CDR3 DNA reads as TGTGCCAGCAGTTGGGGACAAGAGACCCAGTACTTC. The chain employs TRBV2 and TRBJ2-5; no firm D call. Germline CDR1 SNHLY, CDR2 FYNNEI. Trimming removed 5 bases from V and 2 bases from J, with 6 bases in between. The CDR3 covers 12 residues.

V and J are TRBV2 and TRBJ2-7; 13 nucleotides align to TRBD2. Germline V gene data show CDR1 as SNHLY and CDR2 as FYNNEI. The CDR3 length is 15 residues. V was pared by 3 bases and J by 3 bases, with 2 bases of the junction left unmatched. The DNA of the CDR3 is TGTGCCAGCAGTGAGACTAGCGGGGGGCTCTACGAGCAGTACTTC. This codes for CASSETSGGLYEQYF.

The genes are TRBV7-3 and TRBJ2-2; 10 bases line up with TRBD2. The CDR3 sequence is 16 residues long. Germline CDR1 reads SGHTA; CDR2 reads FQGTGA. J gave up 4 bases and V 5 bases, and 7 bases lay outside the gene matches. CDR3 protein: CASSLSSGGTTGELFF. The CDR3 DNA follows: TGTGCCAGCAGCCTGTCTAGCGGGGGAACCACCGGGGAGCTGTTTTTT.

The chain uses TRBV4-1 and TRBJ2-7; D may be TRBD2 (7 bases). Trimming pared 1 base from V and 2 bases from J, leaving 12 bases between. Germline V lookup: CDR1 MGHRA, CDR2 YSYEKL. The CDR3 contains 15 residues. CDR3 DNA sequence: TGCGCCAGCAGCCAAGTAGGCGGGGGCCCCTACGAGCAGTACTTC. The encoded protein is CASSQVGGGPYEQYF.

The CDR3 DNA follows: TGTGCCAGCAGTTACTCCCAGACTGAAAATGGCTACACCTTC. Residues: CASSYSQTENGYTF. V gene TRBV6-5 combines with J gene TRBJ1-2; the D is unclear. Germline loops: CDR1 MNHEY, CDR2 SVGAGI. Trimming cost V 0 bases and J 6 bases, with 11 bases left between them. This CDR3 has 14 amino acids.

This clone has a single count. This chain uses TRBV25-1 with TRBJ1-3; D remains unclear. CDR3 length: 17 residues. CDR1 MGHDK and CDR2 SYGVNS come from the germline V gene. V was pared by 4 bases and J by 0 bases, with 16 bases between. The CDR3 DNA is TGTGCCAGCAGTGGCGTTGGCGGCTACACCTCTGGAAACACCATATATTTT. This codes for CASSGVGGYTSGNTIYF.

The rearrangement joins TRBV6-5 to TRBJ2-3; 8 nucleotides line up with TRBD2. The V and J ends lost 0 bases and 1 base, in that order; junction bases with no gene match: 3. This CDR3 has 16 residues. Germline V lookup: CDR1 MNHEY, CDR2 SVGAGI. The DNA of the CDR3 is TGTGCCAGCAGTTACTCGTTGCGGGGGGGCACAGATACGCAGTATTTT. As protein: CASSYSLRGGTDTQYF.

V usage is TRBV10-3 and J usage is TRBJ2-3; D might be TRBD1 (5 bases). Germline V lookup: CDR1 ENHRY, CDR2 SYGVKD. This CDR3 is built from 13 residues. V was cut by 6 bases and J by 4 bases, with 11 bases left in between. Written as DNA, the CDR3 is TGTGCCATCAGCAAGACAGTCCCAGATACGCAGTATTTT. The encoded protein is CAISKTVPDTQYF.

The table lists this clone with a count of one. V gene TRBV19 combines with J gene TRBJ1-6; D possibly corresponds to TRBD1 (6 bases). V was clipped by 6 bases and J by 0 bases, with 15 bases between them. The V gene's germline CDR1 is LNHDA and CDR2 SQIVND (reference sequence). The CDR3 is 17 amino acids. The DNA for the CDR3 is TGTGCCAGTAGGGCAAGGACAGTAAGCTCCTATAATTCACCCCTCCACTTT. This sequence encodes CASRARTVSSYNSPLHF.

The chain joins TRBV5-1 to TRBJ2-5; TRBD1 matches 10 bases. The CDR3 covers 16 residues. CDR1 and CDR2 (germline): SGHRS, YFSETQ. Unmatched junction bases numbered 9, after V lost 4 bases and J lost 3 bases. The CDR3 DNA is TGCGCCAGCAGCCCTGTGGCAGGACAGGGGGAAGAGACCCAGTACTTC. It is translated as CASSPVAGQGEETQYF.

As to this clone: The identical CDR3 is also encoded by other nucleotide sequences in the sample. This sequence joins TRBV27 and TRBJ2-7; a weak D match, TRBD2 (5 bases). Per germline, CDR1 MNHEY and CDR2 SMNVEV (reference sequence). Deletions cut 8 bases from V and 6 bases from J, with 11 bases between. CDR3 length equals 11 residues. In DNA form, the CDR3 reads TGTGCCAGCTCTTTAGGAGGCGAGCAGTACTTC. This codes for CASSLGGEQYF.

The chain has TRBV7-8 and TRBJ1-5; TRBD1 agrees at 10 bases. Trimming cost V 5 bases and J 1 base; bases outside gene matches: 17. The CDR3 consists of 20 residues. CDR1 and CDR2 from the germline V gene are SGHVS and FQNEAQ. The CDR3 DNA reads TGTGCCAGCAGCCCCCGAGCACGGGACAGGGGTGTGGTAAGCAATCAGCCCCAGCATTTT. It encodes CASSPRARDRGVVSNQPQHF.

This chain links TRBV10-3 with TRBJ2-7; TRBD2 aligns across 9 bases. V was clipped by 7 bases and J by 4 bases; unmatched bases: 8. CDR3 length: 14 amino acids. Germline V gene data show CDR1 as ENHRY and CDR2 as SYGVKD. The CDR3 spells CAIMEAGGRYEQYF. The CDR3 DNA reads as TGTGCCATCATGGAAGCGGGGGGCAGGTACGAGCAGTACTTC.

CDR3 protein: CASSVGSSGRVQETQYF. Written as DNA, the CDR3 is TGTGCCAGCAGCGTAGGGTCTAGCGGGAGGGTCCAGGAGACCCAGTACTTC. J is TRBJ2-5 and V is TRBV9; 12 bases are shared with TRBD2. This CDR3 contains 17 residues. Trimming at V came to 0 bases and at J to 5 bases, leaving 8 bases not matched to a gene. Germline CDR1 SGDLS, CDR2 YYNGEE.

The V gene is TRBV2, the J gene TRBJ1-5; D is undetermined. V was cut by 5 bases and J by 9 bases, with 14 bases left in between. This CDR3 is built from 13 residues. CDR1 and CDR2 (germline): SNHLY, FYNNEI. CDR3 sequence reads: CASSSDHKPPQHF. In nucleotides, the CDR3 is TGTGCCAGCAGTTCAGACCATAAACCGCCCCAGCATTTT. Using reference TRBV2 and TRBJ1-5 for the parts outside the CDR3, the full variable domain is EPEVTQTPSHQVTQMGQEVILRCVPISNHLYFYWYRQILGQKVEFLVSFYNNEISEKSEIFDDQFSVERPDGSNFTLKIRSTKLEDSAMYFCASSSDHKPPQHFGDGTRLSIL.